Shown below are 26 T cell receptor beta chains from a single sample sequenced in a study of shared clonotypes between healthy human individuals. TCRdb's copy holds only in-frame clones and misses some; the assay was immunoSEQ multiplex PCR. Of a few million clones detected, over 90% appear once; the ten largest clones hold about 0.39%. The sample was naive CD4+ T cells from PBMCs. Subset reported: CD45RA+ positively selected. The receptors shown here come from a man younger than 35 in good health. Some clones in this sample may be carry-over from other donors' samples.

This rearrangement joins TRBV6-5 to TRBJ1-2; a weak D match, TRBD1 (5 bases). CDR1 and CDR2 from the germline V gene are MNHEY and SVGAGI. The CDR3 has 14 residues. V lost 5 bases and J 8 bases, leaving 18 bases between the germline ends. In nucleotides, the CDR3 is TGTGCCAGCAGTCAAAGCCCCAGGGTTGGAGGCTACACCTTC. Protein sequence: CASSQSPRVGGYTF.

Comments on this clone: The sample has other DNA sequences that encode this CDR3 too. The chain employs TRBV5-4 and TRBJ1-1; D gene uncertain. The V end lost 4 bases, the J end lost 4 bases, and 8 bases lay between the germline ends. Germline assignment: CDR1 SGHNT and CDR2 YYREEE (reference sequence). This CDR3 comprises 12 residues. This CDR3 is CASSLGSTEAFF. The CDR3 bases are TGTGCCAGCAGCCTCGGATCCACTGAAGCTTTCTTT.

The J gene is TRBJ1-1, the V gene TRBV9; D gene ambiguous. The CDR3 runs to 12 residues. Trimming cost V 4 bases and J 3 bases, with 7 bases left between them. In germline, CDR1 is SGDLS, CDR2 YYNGEE. The CDR3 DNA reads TGTGCCAGCAGCCGACAAGACACTGAAGCTTTCTTT. Amino acids: CASSRQDTEAFF.

Turning to this clone: At the DNA level, this CDR3 is encoded by other sequences in the same sample as well. The rearrangement links TRBV7-9 to TRBJ1-2; 7 bases map to TRBD1. Germline CDR1 is SEHNR and CDR2 is FQNEAQ (reference sequence). The CDR3 loop spans 13 amino acids. V dropped 5 bases and J dropped 2; count of bases not matched to a gene: 2. CDR3 protein: CASSRDRNYGYTF. The CDR3 DNA reads as TGTGCCAGCAGCCGGGACAGAAACTATGGCTACACCTTC.

The chain's CDR3 is CASSQVGREGYEQYF. CDR3 DNA: TGTGCCAGCAGCCAAGTGGGACGGGAGGGGTACGAGCAGTACTTC. The chain links TRBV4-2 to TRBJ2-7, with 8 bases lining up with TRBD2. J lost 4 bases, V lost 1 base, and 6 bases had no gene match. The CDR3 is made up of 15 amino acids. Germline values: CDR1 LGHNA, CDR2 YNFKEQ.

The V and J genes are TRBV5-1 and TRBJ2-3, with D possibly being TRBD1 (7 bases). The CDR3 consists of 18 residues. Trimming removed 0 bases at V and 1 base at J, with 18 bases between. Germline loops: CDR1 SGHRS, CDR2 YFSETQ. CDR3 protein: CASSLARDSGGGTDTQYF. The CDR3, as DNA: TGCGCCAGCAGCTTGGCCCGGGACTCAGGGGGTGGCACAGATACGCAGTATTTT.

This clone appeared once. The V and J genes are TRBV30 and TRBJ2-3; tentatively, D is TRBD2 (5 bases). The CDR3 sequence is 12 residues long. CDR1 is GTSNPN and CDR2 is SVGIG in the germline V gene (reference sequence). The germline V and J ends were trimmed by 8 bases and 4 bases, with 13 bases remaining between them. The CDR3 here is CATRGSSDTQYF. The DNA for the CDR3 is TGTGCCACCAGAGGGTCCTCAGATACGCAGTATTTT.

The V gene is TRBV7-9, the J gene TRBJ2-1; D is possibly TRBD1 or TRBD2 (6 bases each). CDR3 size: 13 residues. V was shortened by 5 bases and J by 7 bases, with 12 bases between the two germline ends. Germline V gives CDR1 SEHNR, CDR2 FQNEAQ (reference sequence). The CDR3 DNA is TGTGCCAGCAGCCCGGGGGCGGTGAATGAGCAGTTCTTC. Translated, it gives CASSPGAVNEQFF.

The chain joins TRBV7-3 to TRBJ2-2; no firm D call. There are 16 residues in the CDR3. With 1 base removed from V and 1 base from J, the gap between germline ends came to 10 bases. Germline lookup yields CDR1 SGHTA and CDR2 FQGTGA. CDR3 in amino acids: CASSLIPALNTGELFF. The CDR3 nucleotides are TGTGCCAGCAGCTTAATACCAGCACTGAACACCGGGGAGCTGTTTTTT.

This chain uses TRBV4-1 with TRBJ2-2; 10 nucleotides agree with TRBD2. With V trimmed by 3 bases and J by 1 base, 5 bases remained unmatched. Germline V gives CDR1 MGHRA, CDR2 YSYEKL. This CDR3 region has 17 residues. CDR3 region: CASSQEVAGGNTGELFF. The CDR3 DNA reads as TGCGCCAGCAGCCAGGAGGTAGCGGGAGGGAACACCGGGGAGCTGTTTTTT.

The V call is TRBV18, the J call TRBJ1-2; D unresolved. Germline V gene data show CDR1 as KGHSH and CDR2 as LQKENI. V gave up 2 bases and J gave up 6 bases, with 10 bases separating them. This CDR3 region has 13 residues. DNA of the CDR3: TGTGCCAGCTCACCAAATCATATGAATGGCTACACCTTC. It yields the protein CASSPNHMNGYTF.

This clone was detected once. The genes are TRBV18 and TRBJ2-5; tentative D call: TRBD1 (5 bases). The CDR3 length is 14 residues. V lost 1 base to trimming and J lost 2 bases, with 8 bases between them. Germline V gene data show CDR1 as KGHSH and CDR2 as LQKENI. CDR3 region: CASSPQQAQETQYF. CDR3 bases: TGTGCCAGCTCACCACAACAGGCTCAAGAGACCCAGTACTTC.

The V call is TRBV11-2, the J call TRBJ1-6; D might be TRBD1 (6 bases). Germline V gene data show CDR1 as SGHAT and CDR2 as FQNNGV. The CDR3 contains 13 residues. Trimming removed 8 bases from V and 6 bases from J, with 11 bases in between. The CDR3 spells CASGVTGNSPLHF. CDR3 nucleotide sequence: TGTGCCAGCGGGGTGACAGGTAATTCACCCCTCCACTTT.

On this clone itself: The identical CDR3 is also encoded by other nucleotide sequences in the sample. The chain has TRBV5-1 and TRBJ1-3; 10 bases fit TRBD1. CDR3 length equals 13 residues. The germline V gene has CDR1 SGHRS and CDR2 YFSETQ. V shed 4 bases and J 7 bases; nucleotides not matched to a gene: 2. CDR3 nucleotide sequence: TGCGCCAGCAGCCCGGACAGGGGGAACACCATATATTTT. Translation: CASSPDRGNTIYF.

The V gene is TRBV7-6, the J gene TRBJ2-5; TRBD2 matches at 7 bases. V lost 0 bases and J lost 5; bases outside the gene matches: 0. This CDR3 has 13 residues. Germline CDR1 SGHVS, CDR2 FNYEAQ. CDR3: CASSLARGETQYF. DNA for the CDR3: TGTGCCAGCAGCTTAGCGCGGGGGGAGACCCAGTACTTC. Full variable domain (missing parts from reference TRBV7-6 and TRBJ2-5): GAGVSQSPRYKVTKRGQDVALRCDPISGHVSLYWYRQALGQGPEFLTYFNYEAQQDKSGLPNDRFSAERPEGSISTLTIQRTEQRDSAMYRCASSLARGETQYFGPGTRLLVL.

The chain recombines TRBV19 with TRBJ1-3; D is uncertain. This CDR3 has 14 amino acids. Trimming cost V 0 bases and J 4 bases, with 7 bases left between them. Germline loops: CDR1 LNHDA, CDR2 SQIVND (reference sequence). As DNA, the CDR3 is TGTGCCAGTAGTATAGACGGACTAGGAAACACCATATATTTT. Translating gives CASSIDGLGNTIYF.

V usage is TRBV5-4 and J usage is TRBJ1-1; perhaps TRBD1 as D (6 bases). The CDR3 sequence is 16 residues long. Germline V gene data show CDR1 as SGHNT and CDR2 as YYREEE (reference sequence). The V end lost 4 bases, the J end lost 0 bases, and 16 bases lay between the germline ends. CDR3 DNA sequence: TGTGCCAGCAGCCCGGGCGGACAGAGCATGAACACTGAAGCTTTCTTT. Its translation is CASSPGGQSMNTEAFF.

The genes are TRBV7-2 and TRBJ1-1; 7 bases are a match to TRBD1. CDR1 is SGHTA, CDR2 FQGNSA, per germline. The CDR3 contains 14 residues. V trimming: 3 bases; J trimming: 2 bases; junction bases outside the gene matches: 3. CDR3 region: CASSFTGANTEAFF. CDR3 in DNA: TGTGCCAGCAGCTTCACAGGGGCCAACACTGAAGCTTTCTTT.

In nucleotides, the CDR3 is TGTGCCAGCAGCTTAGGATGGGCCCTTACGGGACAACCTAACTATGGCTACACCTTC. Translation gives CASSLGWALTGQPNYGYTF. The chain links TRBV7-2 to TRBJ1-2; TRBD1 is a possible D gene (6 bases). Trimming removed 1 base at V and 0 bases at J, with 21 bases between. Germline V gene data show CDR1 as SGHTA and CDR2 as FQGNSA. The CDR3 consists of 19 residues.

The chain employs TRBV5-1 and TRBJ2-2; 8 bases line up with TRBD1. V dropped 0 bases and J dropped 7; count of bases not matched to a gene: 8. Per the germline V gene, CDR1 is SGHRS and CDR2 is YFSETQ. CDR3 length equals 16 residues. The chain's CDR3 is CASSLVARGQNGELFF. CDR3 nucleotides: TGCGCCAGCAGCTTGGTGGCCAGGGGGCAGAACGGGGAGCTGTTTTTT.

This clone was observed a single time. The chain is built from TRBV6-1 and TRBJ1-1, with a tentative D call TRBD1 (6 bases). CDR1 and CDR2 (germline): MNHNS, SASEGT. Between the trimmed V and J ends, which lost 4 bases and 1 base, there was a span of 13 bases. The CDR3 consists of 15 residues. CDR3 coding DNA: TGTGCCAGCAGTGCGACTGGGGGCCCGAACACTGAAGCTTTCTTT. Amino acid sequence: CASSATGGPNTEAFF.

The chain joins TRBV19 to TRBJ1-5; D unclear. From germline, CDR1 is LNHDA and CDR2 SQIVND (reference sequence). Trimming left V 6 bases short and J 0 bases short, with 15 bases between. CDR3 length: 16 amino acids. The CDR3 DNA follows: TGTGCCAGTAGGGAGATTAGACGGTATAGCAATCAGCCCCAGCATTTT. It translates to CASREIRRYSNQPQHF. The variable domain in full, completed from reference TRBV19 and TRBJ1-5, reads DGGITQSPKYLFRKEGQNVTLSCEQNLNHDAMYWYRQDPGQGLRLIYYSQIVNDFQKGDIAEGYSVSREKKESFPLTVTSAQKNPTAFYLCASREIRRYSNQPQHFGDGTRLSIL.

V is TRBV7-2 and J is TRBJ1-1; D perhaps matches TRBD1 (6 bases). This CDR3 contains 14 residues. CDR1 and CDR2 (germline): SGHTA, FQGNSA. V gave up 4 bases and J gave up 4 bases, with 13 bases separating them. CDR3 in DNA: TGTGCCAGCAGCTCTCGTTCGGGGGCCACTGAAGCTTTCTTT. Translation gives CASSSRSGATEAFF.

The chain uses TRBV4-2 and TRBJ1-4, with unresolved D. The CDR3 runs to 14 residues. Germline-derived CDR1 and CDR2 are LGHNA and YNFKEQ. V was shortened by 0 bases and J by 3 bases, with 5 bases between the two germline ends. The CDR3 is CASSQDRANEKLFF. The CDR3 DNA reads TGTGCCAGCAGCCAAGATCGGGCTAATGAAAAACTGTTTTTT.

The rearrangement joins TRBV5-1 to TRBJ2-2, with 9 nucleotides matching TRBD1. This CDR3 is 13 amino acids long. With V trimmed by 7 bases and J by 5 bases, 3 bases remained unmatched. The germline V gene encodes CDR1 SGHRS and CDR2 YFSETQ. The CDR3 nucleotides are TGCGCCAGCGGACAGGGGACGACCGGGGAGCTGTTTTTT. Amino acids: CASGQGTTGELFF.

The chain uses TRBV7-2 and TRBJ2-7; weak D call: TRBD1 (5 bases). Germline CDR1 SGHTA, CDR2 FQGNSA. The CDR3 is made up of 15 amino acids. The V end lost 5 bases, the J end lost 6 bases, and 20 bases lay between the germline ends. The CDR3 nucleotides read TGTGCCAGCAGCCGCGCCAGGGTTCGAGGTTCCGAGCAGTACTTC. This codes for CASSRARVRGSEQYF.